The 2 T cell receptor beta chains reported below all come from one sample, sequenced in a study of monozygotic twins with inflammatory bowel disease. One entry per CDR3 protein, without DNA, is what TCRdb gives after re-calling the 5' RACE reads. The clone table shows about 300,000 distinct CDR3 sequences, with the ten largest holding about 5%. Sequencing was performed on blood. These receptors originate from a human donor with ulcerative colitis or Crohn's disease, or a healthy co-twin of an affected twin (not recorded which).

The CDR3 region is CASSLVGAGETQYF. The chain recombines TRBV7-9 with TRBJ2-5; TCRdb designates TRBD1, a call that cannot be tested without DNA. The CDR3 extends over 14 amino acids. In germline, CDR1 is SEHNR, CDR2 FQNEAQ (reference sequence).

The rearrangement uses TRBV18 and TRBJ2-6. The germline V gene encodes CDR1 KGHSH and CDR2 LQKENI. The CDR3 spans 16 residues. The chain's CDR3 is CASSPRLGSGANVLTF.